The sequence of this TCR beta chain was determined in a study of T cell clonotyping in hematopoietic cell transplantation. From germline, CDR1 is LGHNA and CDR2 YNFKEQ. The ends lost 4 bases at V and 5 bases at J; junction bases unmatched: 4. This CDR3 has 14 residues. The table came from immunoSEQ multiplex PCR; TCRdb's copy has only in-frame clones and leaves some out. The sample holds around 8,400 clones; about 89% are singletons and the top ten take under 5%. The sequence was collected from a male patient aged 55 to 69 who had an allogeneic stem cell transplant from a related donor, so the T cells may come from the graft donor. Some clones in this sample may be carry-over from other donors' samples. Sample: peripheral blood mononuclear cells, taken at the time of graft-versus-host disease after allogeneic stem cell transplant. The chain recombines TRBV4-2 with TRBJ2-5; 10 bases fit TRBD2. DNA for the CDR3: TGTGCCAGCAGCCGTAGCGGGGGGTCGGAGACCCAGTACTTC. Encoded protein: CASSRSGGSETQYF.